The 14 T cell receptor beta chains below were found in one sample sequenced in a study of tumor and adjacent non-tumor tissue in lung cancer. The template was RNA from unsorted bulk tissue. Distant lung tissue was collected more than 3 cm away from the tumor edge. Three rounds of nested PCR, following a modified ARM-PCR protocol, produced the TCRbeta library. TCRdb re-called the multiplex PCR reads through MiXCR, storing one row per CDR3 protein. This sample yields some 66,000 distinct CDR3 sequences, of which around 64% are seen a single time; less than 40% belongs to the top ten. The sequencing sample was made of distant non-tumor lung tissue. The receptors shown here come from an older man with non-small cell lung cancer.

A remark on this clonotype: This may arise from a read error, as a much more abundant clone is one base away. The V gene is TRBV29-1, the J gene TRBJ1-1, with D uncertain. Germline CDR1 reads SQVTM; CDR2 reads ANQGSEA. This CDR3 comprises 12 residues. This CDR3 reads CSVVLDLVEALF. For the CDR3, the DNA is TGCAGCGTTGTACTGGACCTTGTTGAAGCTCTCTTT.

Ten or more counts support this clonotype. The V and J genes are TRBV12-3 or TRBV12-4 and TRBJ2-3; 12 bases are a match to TRBD2. CDR3 length: 16 amino acids. V was pared by 4 bases and J by 5 bases, with 7 bases of the junction left unmatched. CDR3 coding DNA: TGTGCCAGCAGTTCGACTAGCGGGGGCCGGGGAGATACGCAGTATTTT. The encoded protein is CASSSTSGGRGDTQYF.

Concerning this clonotype itself: A read error may be the cause here, since a much bigger clone is one base away. V is TRBV12-5 and J is TRBJ2-2; 8 nucleotides line up with TRBD2. With V trimmed by 0 bases and J by 6 bases, 12 bases remained unmatched. The length of the CDR3 is 18 residues. Germline V gene sequence: CDR1 LGHNT, CDR2 FRNRAP. The CDR3 loop is CASGLVVSRTSSPGELFF. The CDR3 DNA reads as TGTGCTAGTGGTTTGGTAGTTAGCAGGACTAGCAGTCCCGGGGAGCTGTTTTTT.

This clonotype has at least ten counts. This sequence joins TRBV19 and TRBJ2-7; D may correspond to TRBD1 or TRBD2 (6 bases each). This CDR3 contains 13 residues. Germline loops: CDR1 LNHDA, CDR2 SQIVND (reference sequence). Trimming shortened V by 5 bases and J by 4 bases, and 12 bases separated the two germline ends. The CDR3, as DNA: TGTGCCAGTAGTCGGGGGCCCGAGTACGAGCAGTACTTC. It encodes CASSRGPEYEQYF.

This sequence joins TRBV20-1 and TRBJ2-1; 9 nucleotides line up with TRBD2. The CDR3 is 13 residues long. After removal of 4 bases from V and 5 bases from J, the junction contained 3 bases not matched to a gene. CDR1 and CDR2 (germline): DFQATT, SNEGSKA (reference sequence). CDR3 nucleotide sequence: TGCAGTGCTAACGGGACTAGCAACAATGAGCAGTTCTTC. It specifies CSANGTSNNEQFF.

This clonotype came up many times. The CDR3, as DNA: TGTGCCAGCTCTCAGGGGGTAAATCAGCCCCAGCATTTT. Protein: CASSQGVNQPQHF. The chain combines TRBV7-8 with TRBJ1-5, with 7 bases fitting TRBD1. Germline values: CDR1 SGHVS, CDR2 FQNEAQ. The CDR3 is 13 residues long. The trim removed 8 bases at V and 4 bases at J, leaving 5 bases unmatched.

To note about this clonotype: One end of the junction does not line up with germline, which may come from a read error. The genes are TRBV6-1 and TRBJ2-5; 11 bases fit TRBD2. This CDR3 contains 15 residues. Per germline, CDR1 MNHNS and CDR2 SASEGT. In DNA, the CDR3 is TGTGCCAGCAGTGAAGTAGCGGGGGGGCCAGAGACCCAATACTTC. This gives the protein CASSEVAGGPETQYF.

With respect to this clonotype: At one boundary the junction diverges from the germline segment, which might be a read error. The chain couples TRBV28 to TRBJ2-7; 9 positions match TRBD2. Looked up from germline, CDR1 is MDHEN and CDR2 is SYDVKM. This CDR3 is built from 18 residues. The CDR3 sequence is CASSLSSWTSDIVREQYF. CDR3 coding DNA: TGTGCCAGCAGCTTATCTTCTTGGACTAGCGATATTGTCCGCGAGCAGTACTTC.

This clonotype appeared many times. This rearrangement joins TRBV6-2 or TRBV6-3 to TRBJ2-3; D is perhaps TRBD1 (5 bases). Trimming pared 6 bases from V and 6 bases from J, leaving 16 bases between. This CDR3 is built from 14 residues. CDR1 and CDR2 (germline): MNHEY, SVGEGT. The CDR3 DNA sequence: TGTGCCAGCAGCTCCAACAGGCTCGGGGATACGCAGTATTTT. This sequence encodes CASSSNRLGDTQYF.

A remark on this clonotype: This may be a read error: a much more frequent sequence differs by one nucleotide. The chain employs TRBV29-1 and TRBJ1-1; 11 bases map to TRBD1. Germline V lookup: CDR1 SQVTM, CDR2 ANQGSEA. J gave up 4 bases and V 0 bases, and 4 bases lay outside the gene matches. This CDR3 has 15 residues. The CDR3 reads CSVEESGQGATEAFF. The CDR3 DNA sequence: TGCAGCGTTGAAGAAAGTGGACAGGGGGCCACTGAAGCTTTCTTT.

This clonotype was seen repeatedly, ten times or more. The rearrangement joins TRBV6-1 to TRBJ1-5; perhaps TRBD1 as D (5 bases). The CDR3 has 15 residues. V dropped 3 bases and J dropped 2 bases, with 11 bases sitting between them. Germline loops: CDR1 MNHNS, CDR2 SASEGT. CDR3 region: CASSDVRDGNQPQHF. The CDR3 bases are TGTGCCAGCAGTGACGTCCGGGACGGCAATCAGCCCCAGCATTTT.

As to this clonotype: Given the absence of the conserved phenylalanine or tryptophan at the CDR3 end, a read error is likely. The DNA is left out, because the CDR3 cannot be placed on it with certainty; the CDR3 is given as TCRdb lists it. This rearrangement joins TRBV11-2 to TRBJ2-7; TRBD2 was called by the table and not checked on the DNA. The CDR3 length is 14 residues, termini included. Germline assignment: CDR1 SGHAT and CDR2 FQNNGV. This CDR3 reads CASSLRGGSYDQYL.

Remarks on this clonotype: A read error may account for a junction end that differs from germline. The chain recombines TRBV29-1 with TRBJ2-1; D gene uncertain. CDR1 SQVTM and CDR2 ANQGSEA come from the germline V gene. The CDR3 extends over 14 amino acids. CDR3 nucleotide sequence: TGCAGCGTTGTCGAGACGGTGACCTATAATGAGCAGTTCTTC. Translation: CSVVETVTYNEQFF.

This clonotype has a single count. The CDR3 does not end in the conserved phenylalanine or tryptophan, so this is likely a read error. V gene TRBV4-1 combines with J gene TRBJ2-2; 9 bases line up with TRBD2. With V trimmed by 4 bases and J by 7 bases, 10 bases remained unmatched. From germline, CDR1 is MGHRA and CDR2 YSYEKL. The CDR3 runs to 16 residues. CDR3 amino acids: CASSLQREAYIGELFY. The CDR3 nucleotides read TGCGCCAGCAGCCTCCAGCGGGAGGCCTATATCGGGGAGCTGTTTTAT.